This record covers a single T cell receptor beta chain. Original data processing: Amplification of reference gene primers provided the estimated nucleated cell counts. Libraries were prepared by immunoSEQ multiplex PCR; TCRdb keeps only in-frame clonotypes and omits some of them. D and trimming come from the DNA, and the V and J calls and clone size come from that table. The sample lists some 49,000 clones; 65% to 90% were seen once. The data derive from a study of blood T cell repertoires in COVID-19. Across the whole study: The study drew acute and convalescent COVID-19 samples from the United States, Italy and Spain.

Trimming shortened V by 1 base and J by 6 bases, and 18 bases separated the two germline ends. Germline V lookup: CDR1 MDHEN, CDR2 SYDVKM. CDR3 length equals 16 residues. The genes are TRBV28 and TRBJ1-1; no clear D. The clonotype originates from a woman aged 55-69 years with acute or convalescent COVID-19. The sequenced sample consisted of peripheral blood. CDR3 sequence reads: CASSLLGSTVWAEAFF. The CDR3, as DNA: TGTGCCAGCAGTTTATTAGGCTCAACAGTGTGGGCTGAAGCTTTCTTT.